This is a list of T cell receptor beta chains from one sample in a study of sequential checkpoint blockade in melanoma. Measured with immunoSEQ multiplex PCR; TCRdb has only the in-frame clones, and not every one. Of roughly 1,700 clones listed, about three quarters are singletons. This specimen was CD8+ T cells sorted from blood (inferred from file names), taken from a patient given nivolumab and ipilimumab in sequence. These receptors came from a human donor with melanoma. The CDR3 runs from the conserved cysteine through the conserved F or W. The order of the fields is D gene, V gene, J gene, clone size, CDR3 DNA, CDR3 protein. D genes are given only for firm matches. Only part of the rows carry a size: once, few, many, or a class if the clone is expanded.

TRBD2	TRBV4-1	TRBJ2-7	-	TGCGCCAGCAGCCAAGAGCCAGCGGGAGCCTACGAGCAGTACTTC	CASSQEPAGAYEQYF
-	TRBV27	TRBJ2-2	-	TGTGCCAGCAGTTTATTGCGGCAAACGAACACCGGGGAGCTGTTTTTT	CASSLLRQTNTGELFF
TRBD1	TRBV5-6	TRBJ1-2	-	TGTGCCAGCAGCCGGACAGGGGTAACGGGCTACACCTTC	CASSRTGVTGYTF
TRBD2	TRBV5-1	TRBJ2-7	once	TGCGCCAGCAGCTTGGACCGGGGGGACTACGAGCAGTACTTC	CASSLDRGDYEQYF
-	TRBV27	TRBJ2-7	-	TGTGCCAGCAGTTTAACAGGTTCCGAGCAGTACTTC	CASSLTGSEQYF
-	TRBV13	TRBJ1-1	few	TGTGCCAGCAGCCACAGGGTTCCCACTGAAGCTTTCTTT	CASSHRVPTEAFF
TRBD1	TRBV7-9	TRBJ2-7	-	TGTGCCAGCAGCGACCCCCGGGACAGCTTTTCCTACGAGCAGTACTTC	CASSDPRDSFSYEQYF
TRBD2	TRBV10-3	TRBJ2-7	-	TGTGCCATCAGTTATAGCGGGAGGGCCTACGAGCAGTACTTC	CAISYSGRAYEQYF
TRBD2	TRBV11-2	TRBJ2-7	-	TGTGCCAGCAGCCCCGGGGGGTACGAGCAGTACTTC	CASSPGGYEQYF
TRBD1	TRBV5-1	TRBJ2-7	-	TGCGCCAGCAGCTTGGAGGGACAGGCCGCTTCCTACGAGCAGTACTTC	CASSLEGQAASYEQYF
-	TRBV15	TRBJ2-7	-	TGTGCCACCAGCAGAGATTTGGGGACAATCGAGCAGTACTTC	CATSRDLGTIEQYF
-	TRBV8-2	TRBJ2-6	-	TGTGGCATAAAGTGCATGATAACACAAAGTCGGGCCAACGTCCTGACTTTC	CGIKCMITQSRANVLTF
-	TRBV7-9	TRBJ1-4	-	TGTGCCAGCAGCCCACCAGGGGAAAAACTGTTTTTT	CASSPPGEKLFF
TRBD1	TRBV30	TRBJ1-1	once	TGTGCCTGGATTACATACAGGGGGAACACTGAAGCTTTCTTT	CAWITYRGNTEAFF
TRBD1	TRBV7-8	TRBJ1-5	-	TGTGCCAGCAGCCCGGAACCAGGGGGTAACAATCAGCCCCAGCATTTT	CASSPEPGGNNQPQHF
-	TRBV9	TRBJ1-1	-	TGTGCCAGCAGCGTAGACCCCACCAGGGTCGCTGAAGCTTTCTTT	CASSVDPTRVAEAFF
TRBD2	TRBV9	TRBJ2-7	-	TGTGCCAGCAGCTTAGGGCTAGCGGGAGGCCAGTGGGGCGAGCAGTACTTC	CASSLGLAGGQWGEQYF
TRBD1	TRBV25-1	TRBJ2-7	-	TGTGCCAGCAGTGACCAGGGGGTCAGACACGAGCAGTACTTC	CASSDQGVRHEQYF
-	TRBV4-1	TRBJ2-7	-	TGCGCCAGCAGCCAAGACTTAACCAAGTACAGTTCCACCTACGAGCAGTACTTC	CASSQDLTKYSSTYEQYF
TRBD2	TRBV5-1	TRBJ2-1	-	TGCGCCAGCGGGACCGGGACTAACTACAATGAGCAGTTCTTC	CASGTGTNYNEQFF
TRBD2	TRBV18	TRBJ2-7	-	TGTGCCAGCTCACCAGAGGGCGGGGGGCGGCTTCACGAGCAGTACTTC	CASSPEGGGRLHEQYF
TRBD1	TRBV5-4	TRBJ2-7	once	TGTGCCAGCAGCCGCGGGACAGGGCAAGAGCAGTACTTC	CASSRGTGQEQYF
TRBD2	TRBV9	TRBJ2-3	-	TGTGCCAGCAGCGTAGGGACTAGCGGGGGGGCCGTGGATACGCAGTATTTT	CASSVGTSGGAVDTQYF
TRBD1	TRBV5-5	TRBJ2-7	-	TGTGCCAGCAGCTTAGGGACAGGGAGCTCCTACGAGCAGTACTTC	CASSLGTGSSYEQYF
TRBD2	TRBV12-5	TRBJ2-7	-	TGTGCTAGTGGAGTGAGCGGGAGAGCCTACGAGCAGTACTTC	CASGVSGRAYEQYF
-	TRBV2	TRBJ1-1	-	TGTGCCAGCACCCCAGGGGCTTTCTTT	CASTPGAFF
-	TRBV11-2	TRBJ1-2	-	TGTGCCAGCATCAGGACACAGCCCTCGATAAACTATGGCTACACCTTC	CASIRTQPSINYGYTF
TRBD2	TRBV7-9	TRBJ2-1	-	TGTGCCAGCAGCTCTAACCACCCACTAGCGGGTAACATGGGTGAGCAGTTCTTC	CASSSNHPLAGNMGEQFF
-	TRBV7-2	TRBJ1-4	-	TGTGCCAGCAGCGCTTTCGCCAGTGCAACTAATGAAAAACTGTTTTTT	CASSAFASATNEKLFF
-	TRBV7-9	TRBJ2-7	-	TGTGCCAGCAGCCCTAGGGGCACTCCCTACGAGCAGTACTTC	CASSPRGTPYEQYF
TRBD1	TRBV6-4	TRBJ1-1	-	TGTGCCAGCAGTGAAACAGGGGGTAGAACTGAAGCTTTCTTT	CASSETGGRTEAFF
TRBD1	TRBV4-1	TRBJ2-7	-	TGCGCCAGCAGCCAAGAGGGAGGGACAGGGTCCTACGAGCAGTACTTC	CASSQEGGTGSYEQYF
TRBD1	TRBV5-6	TRBJ1-4	-	TGTGCCAGCCACAGGGGAAGGGGGACAACTAATGAAAAACTGTTTTTT	CASHRGRGTTNEKLFF
-	TRBV7-9	TRBJ1-4	-	TGTGCCAGCAGCTTACCCGAAGGGGATAATGAAAAACTGTTTTTT	CASSLPEGDNEKLFF
-	TRBV4-1	TRBJ2-7	-	TGCGCCAGCAGCCTAGGGTTGGGGGCAACCTACGAGCAGTACTTC	CASSLGLGATYEQYF